This T cell receptor (beta chain) was sequenced during a study of T cell responses to AZD1222 COVID-19 vaccine. At the level of the study: Some second doses came at about 4 weeks and others at about 12 weeks; these were pooled.

Study-level points and caveats: Donors, mostly white British, included more females; clonal diversity was possibly underestimated. Distributed over spike, vaccine-associated CD4 TCRs predominated at 160-218 and 743-854.

Produced via immunoSEQ multiplex PCR; TCRdb's table is partial and in-frame only. The repertoire holds 60,000 to 75,000 clones, with approximately 82% as singletons. Germline CDR1 reads SEHNR; CDR2 reads FQNEAQ (reference sequence). The CDR3 is 15 residues long. V dropped 2 bases and J dropped 3 bases, with 13 bases sitting between them. Notes on this clone: Its antigen remains unknown.

This chain links TRBV7-9 with TRBJ2-5, with D unclear. The origin of this receptor is an adult in good health. Sequencing was performed on peripheral blood, taken on day 0 of AZD1222 vaccination. The CDR3 loop is CASSLSVGYKETQYF. CDR3 nucleotides: TGTGCCAGCAGCTTATCAGTGGGCTATAAAGAGACCCAGTACTTC.